These 30 T cell receptor beta chains came from one sample sequenced in a study of shared clonotypes between healthy human individuals. This table comes from immunoSEQ multiplex PCR, and its TCRdb copy is limited to in-frame clones, with some not included. The sample carries roughly 700,000 clones, about 90% recorded once. Specimen: memory CD8+ T cells from PBMCs. Subset of the sample: CD45RO+ cells pooled with CCR7-negative TemRA cells. The receptor set was obtained from a man aged 18 to 29 in good health. Some clones in this sample may be carry-over from other donors' samples.

The chain links TRBV27 to TRBJ2-5; 9 nucleotides line up with TRBD1. CDR1 is MNHEY, CDR2 SMNVEV, per germline (reference sequence). The CDR3 is 17 residues long. Trimming at V came to 6 bases and at J to 1 base, leaving 12 bases not matched to a gene. The CDR3 DNA follows: TGTGCCAGCAGCCCCCGGGACAGGGTATCGGTCCAAGAGACCCAGTACTTC. Residues: CASSPRDRVSVQETQYF.

The CDR3 bases are TGTGCCAGCAGCGTAGAGGCGGGAGGGGTGAAGACCCAGTACTTC. This gives the protein CASSVEAGGVKTQYF. The V and J genes are TRBV9 and TRBJ2-5; 9 bases map to TRBD2. CDR1 is SGDLS, CDR2 YYNGEE, per germline. J was trimmed by 6 bases and V by 0 bases; bases with no gene match: 6. The CDR3 totals 15 residues. Full variable domain (missing parts from reference TRBV9 and TRBJ2-5): DSGVTQTPKHLITATGQRVTLRCSPRSGDLSVYWYQQSLDQGLQFLIQYYNGEERAKGNILERFSAQQFPDLHSELNLSSLELGDSALYFCASSVEAGGVKTQYFGPGTRLLVL.

The chain links TRBV16 to TRBJ1-1, with D hard to call. V was shortened by 1 base and J by 1 base, with 13 bases between the two germline ends. Looked up from germline, CDR1 is KGHSY and CDR2 is FQNENV. CDR3 length: 16 amino acids. CDR3 sequence: CASSQLWQEENTEAFF. The DNA of the CDR3 is TGTGCCAGCAGCCAATTGTGGCAGGAAGAGAACACTGAAGCTTTCTTT.

The rearrangement uses TRBV28 and TRBJ2-7; no definite D call. Germline lookup yields CDR1 MDHEN and CDR2 SYDVKM. Deletions cut 2 bases from V and 3 bases from J, with 8 bases between. The CDR3 extends over 13 amino acids. CDR3 sequence reads: CASSLTTGYEQYF. In DNA, the CDR3 is TGTGCCAGCAGTTTAACCACCGGCTACGAGCAGTACTTC. The entire variable domain, with the rest obtained from reference TRBV28 and TRBJ2-7, is as follows: DVKVTQSSRYLVKRTGEKVFLECVQDMDHENMFWYRQDPGLGLRLIYFSYDVKMKEKGDIPEGYSVSREKKERFSLILESASTNQTSMYLCASSLTTGYEQYFGPGTRLTVT.

The V and J genes are TRBV6-5 and TRBJ1-1, with a tentative D call TRBD1 (5 bases). V was clipped by 2 bases and J by 5 bases, with 15 bases between them. This CDR3 is 15 amino acids long. Germline CDR1 is MNHEY and CDR2 is SVGAGI. The CDR3 is CASSYRGWGGTEAFF. Here the CDR3 DNA reads TGTGCCAGCAGTTACCGTGGTTGGGGGGGAACTGAAGCTTTCTTT.

This chain connects TRBV7-6 to TRBJ2-5; perhaps TRBD2 as D (5 bases). The V gene's germline CDR1 is SGHVS and CDR2 FNYEAQ. The CDR3 has 12 residues. V lost 5 bases and J lost 11, with 15 bases in between. CDR3 in amino acids: CASSPVPGEQYF. The CDR3, as DNA: TGTGCCAGCAGCCCCGTACCTGGGGAGCAGTACTTC.

The chain uses TRBV10-3 and TRBJ2-7; D gene uncertain. Germline CDR1 reads ENHRY; CDR2 reads SYGVKD. CDR3 length: 13 residues. V lost 6 bases and J lost 4, with 13 bases in between. The CDR3 loop reads CAISQSNEYEQYF. CDR3 in DNA: TGTGCCATCAGCCAATCAAATGAGTACGAGCAGTACTTC.

The genes are TRBV30 and TRBJ2-7; D possibly corresponds to TRBD1 (5 bases). Per the germline V gene, CDR1 is GTSNPN and CDR2 is SVGIG (reference sequence). The CDR3 length is 12 residues. Trimming took 3 bases from V and 2 from J, leaving 8 bases between them. In DNA, the CDR3 is TGTGCCTGGAGGCAGGGCCCCTACGAGCAGTACTTC. It translates to CAWRQGPYEQYF.

The rearrangement links TRBV27 to TRBJ2-7; 7 bases fit TRBD1. The CDR3 loop spans 15 amino acids. From germline, CDR1 is MNHEY and CDR2 SMNVEV (reference sequence). Germline trimming cut 5 bases from V and 3 bases from J; bases unmatched to any gene: 10. This CDR3 reads CASSQRDRYHYEQYF. CDR3 nucleotide sequence: TGTGCCAGCAGTCAACGGGACAGATATCACTACGAGCAGTACTTC.

The genes are TRBV28 and TRBJ2-5; 7 nucleotides agree with TRBD1. V dropped 3 bases and J dropped 2; count of bases not matched to a gene: 9. In germline, CDR1 is MDHEN, CDR2 SYDVKM. The CDR3 is made up of 16 amino acids. Here the CDR3 reads CASSFIPGTAQETQYF. CDR3 DNA: TGTGCCAGCAGTTTCATCCCCGGGACAGCACAAGAGACCCAGTACTTC.

The chain couples TRBV27 to TRBJ2-2; D could derive from TRBD1 or TRBD2 (5 bases each). Germline assignment: CDR1 MNHEY and CDR2 SMNVEV (reference sequence). Trimming cost V 5 bases and J 3 bases, with 13 bases left between them. The CDR3 contains 15 residues. The CDR3 region has the DNA TGTGCCAGCAGTATACTACTAGGGGACACCGGGGAGCTGTTTTTT. Its translation: CASSILLGDTGELFF.

This clone was observed once. CDR3 protein: CSSLWSNEQFF. As DNA, the CDR3 is TGCAGTTCCCTTTGGAGCAATGAGCAGTTCTTC. The rearrangement uses TRBV29-1 and TRBJ2-1, with unresolved D. The CDR3 runs to 11 residues. Per germline, CDR1 SQVTM and CDR2 ANQGSEA.

This clone was recorded only once. The gene calls are TRBV27 and TRBJ2-1; 10 positions match TRBD2. The CDR3 is 14 amino acids. After removal of 7 bases from V and 3 bases from J, the junction contained 3 bases not matched to a gene. Germline CDR1 is MNHEY and CDR2 is SMNVEV (reference sequence). CDR3 sequence (DNA): TGTGCCAGCACTCTAGCGGGGGACTACAATGAGCAGTTCTTC. It is translated as CASTLAGDYNEQFF.

V gene TRBV23-1 combines with J gene TRBJ1-5; D gene uncertain. TRBV23-1 is noted as an ORF with a role that remains uncertain. Between the trimmed V and J ends, which lost 2 bases and 2 bases, there was a span of 7 bases. The CDR3 contains 14 residues. This CDR3 is CASSQGSCNQPQHF. Written as DNA, the CDR3 is TGCGCCAGCAGTCAAGGCAGCTGCAATCAGCCCCAGCATTTT.

The chain is built from TRBV5-1 and TRBJ1-2; 7 bases are a match to TRBD1. V shed 4 bases and J 3 bases; nucleotides not matched to a gene: 6. Germline V gene sequence: CDR1 SGHRS, CDR2 YFSETQ. CDR3 length: 14 residues. CDR3 region: CASSPGQPHYGYTF. The CDR3 DNA sequence: TGCGCCAGCAGCCCGGGACAGCCCCACTATGGCTACACCTTC.

The table lists this clone with many counts. The J gene is TRBJ1-1, the V gene TRBV25-1, with TRBD1 as a possible D gene (5 bases). V was pared by 3 bases and J by 5 bases, with 13 bases between. CDR3 size: 14 residues. Looked up from germline, CDR1 is MGHDK and CDR2 is SYGVNS. CDR3 sequence reads: CASSDGGDRTEAFF. Written as DNA, the CDR3 is TGTGCCAGCAGTGATGGGGGGGATAGGACTGAAGCTTTCTTT.

The chain uses TRBV9 and TRBJ1-2; D is unresolved. The CDR3 runs 12 residues. Trimming took off 0 bases at V and 3 bases at J, with 3 bases between the two ends. Germline V lookup: CDR1 SGDLS, CDR2 YYNGEE. The CDR3: CASSVEDYGYTF. As DNA, the CDR3 is TGTGCCAGCAGCGTAGAGGACTATGGCTACACCTTC.

The chain uses TRBV4-3 and TRBJ2-7, with 9 bases aligning to TRBD1. V dropped 3 bases and J dropped 4; count of bases not matched to a gene: 10. The CDR3 covers 16 residues. The germline CDR1 and CDR2 sequences are LGHNA and YSLEER. The CDR3 loop is CASSQEDGQGTYEQYF. As DNA, the CDR3 is TGCGCCAGCAGCCAGGAAGATGGACAGGGGACTTACGAGCAGTACTTC.

The chain couples TRBV9 to TRBJ2-2; a weak D match, TRBD1 (5 bases). The CDR3 is 16 amino acids. Between the trimmed V and J ends, which lost 0 bases and 8 bases, there was a span of 17 bases. Per the germline V gene, CDR1 is SGDLS and CDR2 is YYNGEE. CDR3 coding DNA: TGTGCCAGCAGCGTAGCCGCAGGGATTTGGGGAGGGGAGCTGTTTTTT. Amino acid sequence: CASSVAAGIWGGELFF.

The chain employs TRBV7-6 and TRBJ2-2; TRBD1 might be the D (5 bases). The germline V and J ends were trimmed by 10 bases and 4 bases, with 13 bases remaining between them. This CDR3 has 13 amino acids. From germline, CDR1 is SGHVS and CDR2 FNYEAQ. CDR3 loop: CATRQTLTGELFF. The DNA for the CDR3 is TGTGCCACCCGACAGACCCTCACCGGGGAGCTGTTTTTT.

This clone has a single count. CDR3 amino acids: CASSLVAESYEQYF. The CDR3 DNA reads TGCGCCAGCAGCTTGGTGGCAGAAAGCTACGAGCAGTACTTC. The chain couples TRBV5-1 to TRBJ2-7, with unresolved D. The ends were cut back, 0 bases at V and 3 bases at J, with 10 bases in the middle. Germline V gives CDR1 SGHRS, CDR2 YFSETQ. CDR3 size: 14 residues. The full variable domain, rest sourced from reference TRBV5-1 and TRBJ2-7, is KAGVTQTPRYLIKTRGQQVTLSCSPISGHRSVSWYQQTPGQGLQFLFEYFSETQRNKGNFPGRFSGRQFSNSRSEMNVSTLELGDSALYLCASSLVAESYEQYFGPGTRLTVT.

The chain employs TRBV5-1 and TRBJ1-2, with 8 nucleotides matching TRBD1. The CDR3 spans 14 residues. The ends lost 6 bases at V and 6 bases at J; junction bases unmatched: 10. Germline CDR1 SGHRS, CDR2 YFSETQ. The chain's CDR3 is CASTGQGPSHGYTF. CDR3 DNA: TGCGCCAGCACAGGACAGGGCCCATCGCATGGCTACACCTTC.

The chain combines TRBV19 with TRBJ2-7; no clear D. The CDR3 totals 14 residues. CDR1 and CDR2 (germline): LNHDA, SQIVND (reference sequence). V lost 5 bases to trimming and J lost 0 bases, with 11 bases between them. The CDR3 region is CASSVQGSSYEQYF. The CDR3, as DNA: TGTGCCAGTAGTGTGCAAGGTAGCTCCTACGAGCAGTACTTC.

This chain uses TRBV4-3 with TRBJ1-4; no clear D gene. Per germline, CDR1 LGHNA and CDR2 YSLEER. The V and J ends lost 0 bases and 7 bases respectively, with 15 bases between them. The CDR3 is made up of 16 amino acids. This CDR3 reads CASSQDEGSLGEKLFF. CDR3 sequence (DNA): TGCGCCAGCAGCCAAGATGAGGGTAGTCTTGGTGAAAAACTGTTTTTT.

The genes are TRBV11-2 and TRBJ1-6, with D unclear. Trimming shortened V by 1 base and J by 9 bases, and 7 bases separated the two germline ends. Germline CDR1 reads SGHAT; CDR2 reads FQNNGV. This CDR3 has 13 amino acids. The CDR3: CASSLALISPLHF. DNA for the CDR3: TGTGCCAGCAGCTTAGCTCTTATTTCACCCCTCCACTTT.

The gene calls are TRBV19 and TRBJ2-7, with D possibly TRBD2 on 7 matching bases. The CDR3 contains 15 residues. V gave up 6 bases and J gave up 3 bases, with 18 bases separating them. The germline V gene encodes CDR1 LNHDA and CDR2 SQIVND (reference sequence). CDR3 nucleotides: TGTGCCAGTAGCTTCTTCGGGGGGCCCAACTACGAGCAGTACTTC. Translation gives CASSFFGGPNYEQYF.

The chain joins TRBV27 to TRBJ2-7; either TRBD1 or TRBD2 may supply D (5 bases each). The germline gives CDR1 MNHEY, CDR2 SMNVEV (reference sequence). Between the trimmed V and J ends, which lost 4 bases and 11 bases, there was a span of 12 bases. The CDR3 consists of 11 residues. CDR3 sequence (DNA): TGTGCCAGCAGTTCCCTTGGGACGGAGTACTTC. Its translation: CASSSLGTEYF.

V gene TRBV27 combines with J gene TRBJ1-2; D unresolved. CDR3 length equals 16 residues. Trimming pared 1 base from V and 3 bases from J, leaving 15 bases between. Germline CDR1 MNHEY, CDR2 SMNVEV (reference sequence). The CDR3: CASSLLLGLDHYGYTF. CDR3 coding DNA: TGTGCCAGCAGTTTATTATTAGGCCTGGATCACTATGGCTACACCTTC.

The chain has TRBV28 and TRBJ2-5; 8 positions match TRBD1. CDR3 length: 14 residues. Germline CDR1 MDHEN, CDR2 SYDVKM. With V trimmed by 6 bases and J by 5 bases, 8 bases remained unmatched. CDR3 sequence: CASRLFRGLETQYF. As DNA, the CDR3 is TGTGCCAGCAGACTCTTCAGGGGGCTGGAGACCCAGTACTTC.

This clone was observed a few times. Other DNA sequences in the sample encode the same CDR3. This chain uses TRBV5-6 with TRBJ2-2; no reliable D call. This CDR3 region has 14 residues. The germline V gene encodes CDR1 SGHDT and CDR2 YYEEEE. Trimming shortened V by 0 bases and J by 1 base, and 4 bases separated the two germline ends. In DNA, the CDR3 is TGTGCCAGCAGCTTGGGACAGAACACCGGGGAGCTGTTTTTT. Translation: CASSLGQNTGELFF.